This passage covers 19 T cell receptor beta chains from one sample sequenced in a study of CD8+ T cells in alopecia areata. RNA was extracted and reverse transcribed into cDNA as the sequencing template. Method: immunoSEQ multiplex PCR; TCRdb's copy keeps in-frame clones and lacks some. The table shows 120,000 or so clones, with roughly two fifths occurring only once. Input material: CD4+ T cells sorted from blood. The receptor set was obtained from a human donor with alopecia areata.

This clone came up a few times. The chain uses TRBV29-1 and TRBJ2-7, with 10 bases lining up with TRBD1. The CDR3 has 12 amino acids. Per germline, CDR1 SQVTM and CDR2 ANQGSEA. The J segment lost 8 bases and the V segment lost 5 bases, leaving 6 bases of the junction unmatched. This CDR3 is CSVRDRGEQQYF. For the CDR3, the DNA is TGCAGCGTTCGGGACAGGGGTGAACAGCAGTACTTC.

This sequence joins TRBV28 and TRBJ2-1; no clear D. The V and J ends lost 2 bases and 3 bases respectively, with 11 bases between them. This CDR3 has 15 residues. Germline CDR1 is MDHEN and CDR2 is SYDVKM. This CDR3 reads CASSLVGTSYNEQFF. The DNA of the CDR3 is TGTGCCAGCAGTTTAGTTGGCACCAGCTACAATGAGCAGTTCTTC.

The V and J genes are TRBV30 and TRBJ1-5, with D perhaps matching TRBD1 (5 bases). Deletions cut 0 bases from V and 2 bases from J, with 8 bases between. The CDR3 contains 14 residues. Germline CDR1 and CDR2: GTSNPN and SVGIG (reference sequence). CDR3 residues: CAWSVLQGNQPQHF. In DNA, the CDR3 is TGTGCCTGGAGTGTACTACAGGGCAATCAGCCCCAGCATTTT.

This sequence joins TRBV5-1 and TRBJ2-3; no definite D call. Germline V CDR1 and CDR2: SGHRS, YFSETQ. V was cut by 2 bases and J by 5 bases, with 9 bases left in between. The CDR3 runs 13 residues. The CDR3 bases are TGCGCCAGCAGCTTTGAATTACAAGATACGCAGTATTTT. It specifies CASSFELQDTQYF.

V gene TRBV2 combines with J gene TRBJ1-5; D not certain. Per germline, CDR1 SNHLY and CDR2 FYNNEI. CDR3 length: 14 residues. V lost 1 base, J lost 4 bases, and 8 bases lay in between. CDR3 sequence: CASSEVTVNQPQHF. As DNA, the CDR3 is TGTGCCAGCAGTGAAGTCACGGTTAATCAGCCCCAGCATTTT.

This clone counts as medium-sized. The chain couples TRBV7-2 to TRBJ2-7, with 10 bases aligning to TRBD2. Germline CDR1 SGHTA, CDR2 FQGNSA. This CDR3 is built from 15 residues. Germline trimming cut 1 base from V and 7 bases from J; bases unmatched to any gene: 7. DNA of the CDR3: TGTGCCAGCAGCTTAGACAGCGGGGGGGCGCGGGAGCAGTACTTC. This sequence encodes CASSLDSGGAREQYF. Together with reference TRBV7-2 and TRBJ2-7, the CDR3 gives the full variable domain: GAGVSQSPSNKVTEKGKDVELRCDPISGHTALYWYRQSLGQGLEFLIYFQGNSAPDKSGLPSDRFSAERTGGSVSTLTIQRTQQEDSAVYLCASSLDSGGAREQYFGPGTRLTVT.

CDR3 protein: CAWGDRVGGYTF. The CDR3 DNA follows: TGTGCCTGGGGTGACAGGGTCGGGGGCTACACCTTC. This chain links TRBV30 with TRBJ1-2, with 7 bases identical to TRBD1. Trimming took 5 bases from V and 8 from J; bases not matched to a gene: 8. CDR1 is GTSNPN and CDR2 is SVGIG in the germline V gene (reference sequence). CDR3 length: 12 residues.

Only a few counts were recorded for this clone. The chain carries TRBV7-2 and TRBJ2-7; TRBD1 matches 10 bases. Germline-derived CDR1 and CDR2 are SGHTA and FQGNSA. The CDR3 length is 15 residues. V lost 5 bases to trimming and J lost 5 bases; unmatched junction nucleotides: 9. CDR3 in amino acids: CASSEDRGLKNEQYF. In DNA, the CDR3 is TGTGCCAGCAGCGAAGACAGGGGGCTCAAGAACGAGCAGTACTTC.

This clone was observed a handful of times. The genes are TRBV14 and TRBJ2-1; TRBD1 matches 7 bases. CDR1 is SGHDN and CDR2 is FVKESK in the germline V gene. The J segment lost 8 bases and the V segment lost 4 bases, leaving 8 bases of the junction unmatched. The CDR3 sequence is 14 residues long. CDR3 coding DNA: TGTGCCAGCAGCCCCGACAGGGATTTGGATGAGCAGTTCTTC. Its protein product is CASSPDRDLDEQFF. Drawing the rest from reference TRBV14 and TRBJ2-1, the complete variable domain is EAGVTQFPSHSVIEKGQTVTLRCDPISGHDNLYWYRRVMGKEIKFLLHFVKESKQDESGMPNNRFLAERTGGTYSTLKVQPAELEDSGVYFCASSPDRDLDEQFFGPGTRLTVL.

V gene TRBV4-1 combines with J gene TRBJ2-4; D possibly uses TRBD1 or TRBD2 (5 bases each). From germline, CDR1 is MGHRA and CDR2 YSYEKL. The CDR3 loop spans 17 amino acids. The ends were cut back, 1 base at V and 0 bases at J, with 13 bases in the middle. The CDR3 loop is CASSQVGAVLAKNIQYF. Written as DNA, the CDR3 is TGCGCCAGCAGCCAAGTCGGGGCAGTTCTAGCCAAAAACATTCAGTACTTC.

This chain joins TRBV30 and TRBJ2-7; no clear D. V lost 1 base, J lost 5 bases, and 6 bases lay in between. Germline V gene sequence: CDR1 GTSNPN, CDR2 SVGIG (reference sequence). CDR3 length: 11 residues. Here the CDR3 reads CAWSAANEQYF. CDR3 bases: TGTGCCTGGAGTGCCGCTAACGAGCAGTACTTC.

This clone was counted a few times. The gene calls are TRBV4-1 and TRBJ1-4; the D is unclear. Germline V gives CDR1 MGHRA, CDR2 YSYEKL. The CDR3 totals 15 residues. V was cut by 6 bases and J by 0 bases, with 11 bases left in between. CDR3 sequence reads: CASSREEATNEKLFF. The CDR3, as DNA: TGCGCCAGCAGTCGAGAGGAAGCAACTAATGAAAAACTGTTTTTT.

Only a few counts were recorded for this clone. Other DNA sequences in the same sample also yield this CDR3. The chain uses TRBV7-2 and TRBJ2-1, with no clear D. Germline V gene lookup returns CDR1 SGHTA and CDR2 FQGNSA. Trimming removed 5 bases at V and 0 bases at J, with 5 bases between. The CDR3 consists of 13 residues. The CDR3: CASSPSSYNEQFF. The CDR3 nucleotides are TGTGCCAGCAGCCCTAGCTCCTACAATGAGCAGTTCTTC. The variable domain in full, completed from reference TRBV7-2 and TRBJ2-1, reads GAGVSQSPSNKVTEKGKDVELRCDPISGHTALYWYRQSLGQGLEFLIYFQGNSAPDKSGLPSDRFSAERTGGSVSTLTIQRTQQEDSAVYLCASSPSSYNEQFFGPGTRLTVL.

This clone was observed a handful of times. J is TRBJ1-1 and V is TRBV7-9; D is ambiguous. CDR1 and CDR2 (germline): SEHNR, FQNEAQ (reference sequence). Trimming stripped 9 bases from V and 1 base from J, with 15 bases between. The length of the CDR3 is 14 residues. In DNA, the CDR3 is TGTGCCAGTACATCACAGTGGGGGAACACTGAAGCTTTCTTT. This encodes CASTSQWGNTEAFF.

The CDR3 nucleotides read TGTGCCAGCAGTCTGCACGGGGGGAACGAGCAGTACTTC. It codes for CASSLHGGNEQYF. This sequence joins TRBV27 and TRBJ2-7; 7 nucleotides align to TRBD2. V trimming: 5 bases; J trimming: 5 bases; junction bases outside the gene matches: 6. This CDR3 has 13 amino acids. The germline CDR1 and CDR2 sequences are MNHEY and SMNVEV (reference sequence).

This chain joins TRBV7-9 and TRBJ2-3, with a tentative D call TRBD1 (5 bases). Germline loops: CDR1 SEHNR, CDR2 FQNEAQ (reference sequence). This CDR3 spans 16 amino acids. Trimming stripped 1 base from V and 4 bases from J, with 15 bases between. The CDR3 coding sequence is TGTGCCAGCAGCTTAGAAGGGGTGTCCCCAGCAGATACGCAGTATTTT. It specifies CASSLEGVSPADTQYF. The full variable domain, completed using reference TRBV7-9 and TRBJ2-3, is DTGVSQNPRHKITKRGQNVTFRCDPISEHNRLYWYRQTLGQGPEFLTYFQNEAQLEKSRLLSDRFSAERPKGSFSTLEIQRTEQGDSAMYLCASSLEGVSPADTQYFGPGTRLTVL.

This sequence joins TRBV7-3 and TRBJ2-3; tentative D call: TRBD1 (7 bases). This CDR3 spans 14 amino acids. Germline V gives CDR1 SGHTA, CDR2 FQGTGA. The V and J ends lost 5 bases and 6 bases respectively, with 15 bases between them. The CDR3 region has the DNA TGTGCCAGCAGCCCGACAGGGACTGGGGATACGCAGTATTTT. Its translation is CASSPTGTGDTQYF.

The chain uses TRBV28 and TRBJ2-5; D possibly uses TRBD1 or TRBD2 (5 bases each). Between the trimmed V and J ends, which lost 5 bases and 6 bases, there was a span of 22 bases. CDR3 length: 16 amino acids. Germline CDR1 MDHEN, CDR2 SYDVKM. The CDR3 loop is CASSVNLGPHRKTQYF. In DNA form, the CDR3 reads TGTGCCAGCAGTGTTAACCTGGGACCCCATAGGAAGACCCAGTACTTC. The variable domain in full, with the rest retrieved from reference TRBV28 and TRBJ2-5, is DVKVTQSSRYLVKRTGEKVFLECVQDMDHENMFWYRQDPGLGLRLIYFSYDVKMKEKGDIPEGYSVSREKKERFSLILESASTNQTSMYLCASSVNLGPHRKTQYFGPGTRLLVL.

There are a few counts of this clone. V and J are TRBV5-4 and TRBJ2-7; D may be TRBD2 (6 bases). CDR1 is SGHNT, CDR2 YYREEE, per germline (reference sequence). Trimming removed 4 bases at V and 0 bases at J, with 11 bases between. This CDR3 is built from 14 residues. CDR3 loop: CASSPTSSSYEQYF. CDR3 DNA: TGTGCCAGCAGCCCAACTAGCAGCTCCTACGAGCAGTACTTC.